These T cell receptor beta chains were read from a single sample in a study of a mutant IDH1 vaccine in newly diagnosed glioma. The data were produced by immunoSEQ multiplex PCR, yet TCRdb's version contains in-frame clones alone and is incomplete. The sample lists just over 80,000 clones; roughly 85% were seen once. These receptors' targets are unknown. This material consisted of PBMCs, taken from a glioma patient whose treatment included an IDH1 peptide vaccine. The receptors derive from a man aged 25-45 years with glioma. Some clones in this sample may be carry-over from other donors' samples. Both conserved end residues are part of each CDR3. D genes are given only for firm matches. Rows may omit the clone size; those that give it use once, few, many or a size class.

V: TRBV6-5
size: .
D: .
J: TRBJ2-5
CDR3: CASSSGGAQETQYF
DNA: TGTGCCAGCAGTTCTGGCGGAGCACAAGAGACCCAGTACTTC

V: TRBV5-8
size: .
D: .
J: TRBJ1-2
CDR3: CASSLTGYGYTF
DNA: TGTGCCAGCAGCTTGACGGGGTATGGCTACACCTTC

V: TRBV19
size: .
D: .
J: TRBJ2-7
CDR3: CASSIEAQSEQYF
DNA: TGTGCCAGTAGTATAGAGGCGCAGAGCGAGCAGTACTTC

V: TRBV7-9
size: .
D: .
J: TRBJ1-6
CDR3: CATLGGGDYSPLHF
DNA: TGTGCCACCCTCGGGGGGGGCGATTATTCACCCCTCCACTTT

V: TRBV2
size: once
D: .
J: TRBJ1-2
CDR3: CASSDVQGYGYTF
DNA: TGTGCCAGCAGTGACGTACAGGGCTATGGCTACACCTTC

V: TRBV7-7
size: .
D: .
J: TRBJ2-7
CDR3: CASSPGGPETQYEQYF
DNA: TGTGCCAGCAGCCCGGGGGGCCCGGAAACCCAGTACGAGCAGTACTTC

V: TRBV6-6
size: once
D: .
J: TRBJ1-1
CDR3: CASSAPGLNTEAFF
DNA: TGTGCCAGCAGTGCTCCGGGGCTGAACACTGAAGCTTTCTTT

V: TRBV18
size: .
D: TRBD1
J: TRBJ2-2
CDR3: CASSPQETGDPGELFF
DNA: TGTGCCAGCTCACCACAGGAGACAGGGGACCCCGGGGAGCTGTTTTTT

V: TRBV10-3
size: .
D: TRBD1
J: TRBJ2-7
CDR3: CAISEFQGAGEQYF
DNA: TGTGCCATCAGTGAGTTCCAGGGGGCAGGCGAGCAGTACTTC

V: TRBV4-2
size: .
D: .
J: TRBJ2-5
CDR3: CASSQGTQDQETQYF
DNA: TGTGCCAGCAGCCAAGGGACACAAGACCAAGAGACCCAGTACTTC

V: TRBV2
size: once
D: .
J: TRBJ1-3
CDR3: CASRSDAISGNTIYF
DNA: TGTGCCAGCAGAAGCGACGCAATCTCTGGAAACACCATATATTTT

V: TRBV7-2
size: .
D: .
J: TRBJ2-5
CDR3: CASSLESWAQETQYF
DNA: TGTGCCAGCAGCTTAGAAAGTTGGGCTCAAGAGACCCAGTACTTC

V: TRBV27
size: .
D: .
J: TRBJ1-2
CDR3: CASSIIQGSGYGYTF
DNA: TGTGCCAGCAGTATTATACAGGGTTCTGGCTATGGCTACACCTTC

V: TRBV2
size: .
D: TRBD1
J: TRBJ1-5
CDR3: CASSKEGGLGYQPQHF
DNA: TGTGCCAGCAGCAAAGAAGGGGGCTTGGGATATCAGCCCCAGCATTTT

V: TRBV11-2
size: few
D: .
J: TRBJ1-6
CDR3: CASSRINSPLHF
DNA: TGTGCCAGCAGCCGTATTAATTCACCCCTCCACTTT

V: TRBV10-3
size: .
D: TRBD2
J: TRBJ2-7
CDR3: CAIGGGGDYEQYF
DNA: TGTGCCATCGGTGGCGGGGGGGACTACGAGCAGTACTTC

V: TRBV15
size: .
D: .
J: TRBJ1-4
CDR3: CATSRDGMGPTNEKLFF
DNA: TGTGCCACCAGCAGAGATGGGATGGGCCCGACTAATGAAAAACTGTTTTTT

V: TRBV7-3
size: .
D: .
J: TRBJ1-2
CDR3: CASSLTHTNYGYTF
DNA: TGTGCCAGCAGCTTAACCCACACTAACTATGGCTACACCTTC

V: TRBV6-5
size: .
D: .
J: TRBJ2-4
CDR3: CASSSGVIGDIQYF
DNA: TGTGCCAGCAGTTCAGGGGTGATCGGGGACATTCAGTACTTC

V: TRBV13
size: .
D: TRBD1
J: TRBJ2-2
CDR3: CASSYGQGFFTGELFF
DNA: TGTGCCAGCAGCTACGGACAGGGATTTTTCACCGGGGAGCTGTTTTTT

V: TRBV16
size: .
D: .
J: TRBJ2-4
CDR3: CASSQDILLNIQYF
DNA: TGTGCCAGCAGCCAGGACATTCTGCTTAACATTCAGTACTTC

V: TRBV4-1
size: .
D: .
J: TRBJ2-1
CDR3: CASSQAHTYNEQFF
DNA: TGCGCCAGCAGCCAAGCCCATACCTACAATGAGCAGTTCTTC

V: TRBV5-1
size: few
D: TRBD1
J: TRBJ1-5
CDR3: CASSLGTGLQPQHF
DNA: TGCGCCAGCAGCTTGGGGACAGGGCTTCAGCCCCAGCATTTT